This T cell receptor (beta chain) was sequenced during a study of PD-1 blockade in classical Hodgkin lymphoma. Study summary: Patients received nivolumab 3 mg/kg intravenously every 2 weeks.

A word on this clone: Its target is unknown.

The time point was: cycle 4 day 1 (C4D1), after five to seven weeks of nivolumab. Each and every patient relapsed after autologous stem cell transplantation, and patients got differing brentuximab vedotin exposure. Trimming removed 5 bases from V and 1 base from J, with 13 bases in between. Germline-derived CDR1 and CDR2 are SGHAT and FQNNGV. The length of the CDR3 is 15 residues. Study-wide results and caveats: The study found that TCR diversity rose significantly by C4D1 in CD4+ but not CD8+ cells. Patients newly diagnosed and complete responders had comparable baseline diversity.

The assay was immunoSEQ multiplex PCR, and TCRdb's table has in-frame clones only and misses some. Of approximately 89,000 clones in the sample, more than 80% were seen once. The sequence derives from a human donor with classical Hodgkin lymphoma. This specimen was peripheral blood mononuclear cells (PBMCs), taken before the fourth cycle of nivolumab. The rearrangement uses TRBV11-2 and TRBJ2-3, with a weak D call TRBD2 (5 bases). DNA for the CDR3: TGTGCCAGCAGCCCCGGTGGTAGCGGCACAGATACGCAGTATTTT. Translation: CASSPGGSGTDTQYF.